Following are 3 T cell receptor beta chains from one sample sequenced in a study of blood T cell repertoires in COVID-19. Assay: immunoSEQ multiplex PCR; the TCRdb copy retains only in-frame clones and omits some. This table holds around 310,000 clones, around nine tenths found once. Material for sequencing was PBMCs or T cells enriched from blood (not recorded which). All receptors derive from a woman aged 25 to 45 who had recovered from COVID-19.

CDR3 DNA sequence: TGTGCCAGCAGCCTGCCTAAAGAGACCCAGTACTTC. Its translation: CASSLPKETQYF. The chain recombines TRBV12-3 or TRBV12-4 with TRBJ2-5; D is unresolved. This CDR3 is 12 amino acids long. V shed 6 bases and J shed 3 bases, with 8 bases lying between them.

This sequence joins TRBV7-9 and TRBJ1-5; the D is unclear. Germline loops: CDR1 SEHNR, CDR2 FQNEAQ (reference sequence). The CDR3 extends over 15 amino acids. V gave up 1 base and J gave up 8 bases, with 15 bases separating them. CDR3 DNA sequence: TGTGCCAGCAGCTTAGGCGTAGGGAGTGGGGAGCCCCAGCATTTT. It translates to CASSLGVGSGEPQHF.

This clone is a singleton in its sample. The CDR3 loop is CASSLPGKNIQYF. The CDR3 DNA follows: TGTGCCAGCAGCTTGCCAGGGAAAAACATTCAGTACTTC. The chain joins TRBV11-2 to TRBJ2-4, with D perhaps matching TRBD1 (5 bases). The germline V gene encodes CDR1 SGHAT and CDR2 FQNNGV. V was cut by 3 bases and J by 4 bases, with 7 bases left in between. This CDR3 region has 13 residues.